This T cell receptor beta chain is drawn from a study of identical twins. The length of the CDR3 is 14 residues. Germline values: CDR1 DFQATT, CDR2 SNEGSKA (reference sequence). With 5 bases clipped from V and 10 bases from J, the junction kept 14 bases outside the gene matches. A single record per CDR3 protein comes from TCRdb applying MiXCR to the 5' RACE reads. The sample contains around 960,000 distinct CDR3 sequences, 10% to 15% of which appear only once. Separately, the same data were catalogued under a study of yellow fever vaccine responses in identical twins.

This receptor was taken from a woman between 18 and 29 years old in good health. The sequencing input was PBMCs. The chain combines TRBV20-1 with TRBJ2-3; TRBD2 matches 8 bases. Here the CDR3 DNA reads TGCAGTGCTCCCACTGGGACTAGTATGAGGTCGCAGTATTTT. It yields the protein CSAPTGTSMRSQYF.